The TCR beta chain under discussion was sequenced for a study of blood T cell repertoires in COVID-19. The data were produced by immunoSEQ multiplex PCR, yet TCRdb's version contains in-frame clones alone and is incomplete. The sample contains 65,000 to 95,000 clones, over 75% of which appear only once. The CDR3 is made up of 14 amino acids. V gave up 5 bases and J gave up 7 bases, with 17 bases separating them. CDR1 and CDR2 (germline): MDHEN, SYDVKM. V usage is TRBV28 and J usage is TRBJ1-2; a weak D match, TRBD1 (6 bases). This TCR derives from a man in his 70s with active or convalescent COVID-19. Sequencing was performed on peripheral blood. The CDR3 DNA reads as TGTGCCAGCAGTATAGAACAGGGCCGACCTGGCTACACCTTC. Translating gives CASSIEQGRPGYTF.